These 7 T cell receptor beta chains originate from one sample sequenced in a study of shared clonotypes between healthy human individuals. The table came from immunoSEQ multiplex PCR; TCRdb's copy has only in-frame clones and leaves some out. The profile shows about 490,000 clones, around 80% of them singletons. Sequenced: PBMCs. These receptors were collected from a woman in her thirties or forties in good health. Some clones in this sample may be carry-over from other donors' samples.

This chain joins TRBV28 and TRBJ1-2, with D unresolved. The V and J ends lost 3 bases and 4 bases respectively, with 6 bases between them. The CDR3 extends over 12 amino acids. Germline V gene data show CDR1 as MDHEN and CDR2 as SYDVKM. CDR3 nucleotide sequence: TGTGCCAGCAGTTTGAAGTCCTATGGCTACACCTTC. Translation gives CASSLKSYGYTF.

As regards this clone: The junction differs from germline at one of its ends, possibly a read error. The chain combines TRBV29-1 with TRBJ1-1; D unresolved. Germline V gene data show CDR1 as SQVTM and CDR2 as ANQGSEA. This CDR3 has 11 residues. The CDR3 DNA is TGCAGCGTTGATTTGTCCACTGAAGCTTCCTTT. Its protein product is CSVDLSTEASF.

The CDR3 DNA sequence: TGTGCCAGCAGCCAAGACCAGACAGGGGGCAAGGAGACCCAGTACTTC. Encoded protein: CASSQDQTGGKETQYF. The chain carries TRBV4-2 and TRBJ2-5; TRBD1 matches at 10 bases. Germline lookup yields CDR1 LGHNA and CDR2 YNFKEQ. Losses at the gene ends were 0 bases for V and 5 bases for J; bases not matched to a gene: 6. This CDR3 has 16 amino acids.

The chain is built from TRBV7-9 and TRBJ2-2; D is ambiguous. The V end lost 1 base, the J end lost 6 bases, and 9 bases lay between the germline ends. The CDR3 has 14 amino acids. Germline CDR1 reads SEHNR; CDR2 reads FQNEAQ (reference sequence). The CDR3 DNA sequence: TGTGCCAGCAGCTTAGTCCGCGAAGCCGGGGAGCTGTTTTTT. Translating gives CASSLVREAGELFF.

The CDR3 nucleotides are TGTGCCAGCAGCGCGGACAGGGGTGGAGAGACCCAGTACTTC. It translates to CASSADRGGETQYF. The V gene is TRBV6-1, the J gene TRBJ2-5, with 9 bases matching TRBD1. From germline, CDR1 is MNHNS and CDR2 SASEGT. V lost 6 bases and J lost 4; bases outside the gene matches: 6. The CDR3 length is 14 residues.

This clone was found once. V and J are TRBV6-6 and TRBJ1-5, with D unclear. V was clipped by 1 base and J by 6 bases, with 7 bases between them. The CDR3 runs to 13 residues. Germline V gene sequence: CDR1 MNHNY, CDR2 SVGAGI (reference sequence). CDR3: CASSYLVFQPQHF. CDR3 nucleotide sequence: TGTGCCAGCAGTTACTTGGTCTTTCAGCCCCAGCATTTT.

The rearrangement uses TRBV5-4 and TRBJ2-7; D not resolved. This CDR3 comprises 11 residues. V lost 4 bases and J lost 9, with 11 bases in between. CDR1 and CDR2 from the germline V gene are SGHNT and YYREEE (reference sequence). CDR3 protein: CASSLGPLQYF. CDR3 nucleotide sequence: TGTGCCAGCAGCCTCGGGCCCCTGCAGTACTTC.